These T cell receptor beta chains were read from a single sample in a study of CD8 T cells in ankylosing spondylitis. MiXCR, run by TCRdb on the 5' RACE reads, gives a single entry per CDR3 protein. The table lists fewer than 500,000 distinct CDR3 sequences, 20% to 25% of them singletons. The sequenced material came from blood, either unsorted or a sorted T cell fraction (not recorded which). Source of these receptors: a male donor with ankylosing spondylitis. Both conserved end residues are part of each CDR3. A D gene is named only where the DNA matches it firmly. Rows may omit the clone size; those that give it use once, few, many or a size class.

d_call	v_call	j_call	clone_size	cdr3_aa	cdr3_nt
.	TRBV11-3	TRBJ1-1	few	CASRPTGLTEAFF	TGTGCCAGCAGACCCACAGGGTTAACTGAAGCTTTCTTT
TRBD2	TRBV4-3	TRBJ2-3	.	CASSQDFSGSLTGADTQYF	TGCGCCAGCAGCCAAGATTTCAGCGGGAGCTTAACTGGGGCAGATACGCAGTATTTT
.	TRBV3-1	TRBJ1-2	few	CASSQDRRVDGYTF	TGTGCCAGCAGCCAAGACCGGAGGGTGGATGGCTACACCTTC
TRBD1	TRBV12-3/TRBV12-4	TRBJ1-2	.	CASSPTTGSGYTF	TGTGCCAGCAGTCCAACGACAGGGAGCGGCTACACCTTC
TRBD1	TRBV7-2	TRBJ1-2	few	CASMPLWGTGTSRGYTF	TGTGCCAGCATGCCTCTTTGGGGGACAGGGACATCTCGCGGCTACACCTTC
.	TRBV4-3	TRBJ2-7	many	CASSQVSQGLYEQYF	TGCGCCAGCAGCCAAGTCTCCCAGGGTCTCTACGAGCAGTACTTC
TRBD1	TRBV6-1	TRBJ1-1	few	CASRDRGGVNTEAFF	TGTGCCAGCAGGGACAGGGGCGGAGTGAACACTGAAGCTTTCTTT
TRBD1	TRBV7-2	TRBJ2-2	.	CASSLADRVGGELFF	TGTGCCAGCAGCTTAGCGGACAGGGTTGGCGGGGAGCTGTTTTTT
.	TRBV9	TRBJ2-2	.	CASSSRRVAYNTGELFF	TGTGCCAGCAGCAGTCGTAGGGTAGCGTACAACACCGGGGAGCTGTTTTTT
TRBD2	TRBV24-1	TRBJ2-5	few	CATSDLASGEQETQYF	TGTGCCACCAGTGATTTGGCTAGCGGGGAACAAGAGACCCAGTACTTC
TRBD1	TRBV2	TRBJ1-2	.	CASSVQGARGFGYTF	TGTGCCAGCAGTGTACAGGGGGCGCGAGGTTTTGGCTACACCTTC
TRBD2	TRBV28	TRBJ2-7	.	CASSFPTSGRSHEQYF	TGTGCCAGCAGTTTTCCGACTAGCGGGAGGTCCCACGAGCAGTACTTC
TRBD1	TRBV20-1	TRBJ2-3	.	CSGEGQGAIYTQYF	TGCAGTGGGGAAGGACAGGGGGCGATTTATACGCAGTATTTT
TRBD1	TRBV5-1	TRBJ2-3	many	CASSRDRSTATDTQYF	TGCGCCAGCAGTCGGGACAGATCAACAGCAACAGATACGCAGTATTTT
.	TRBV5-1	TRBJ1-2	few	CASSLEGRDVNGYTF	TGCGCCAGCAGCTTGGAGGGCAGGGATGTAAATGGCTACACCTTC
.	TRBV20-1	TRBJ1-1	.	CSARGGGEAFF	TGCAGTGCTAGGGGGGGAGGAGAAGCTTTCTTT
.	TRBV3-1	TRBJ2-7	few	CASSQSLIPSYEQYF	TGTGCCAGCAGCCAAAGCCTAATCCCCTCCTACGAGCAGTACTTC
TRBD2	TRBV28	TRBJ2-3	.	CASSSNHRREIDTQYF	TGTGCCAGCAGTTCCAACCACCGGCGGGAGATAGATACGCAGTATTTT
.	TRBV7-9	TRBJ2-7	few	CASSLDSTFDEQYF	TGTGCCAGCAGCTTAGACAGTACTTTCGATGAGCAGTACTTC
TRBD2	TRBV5-1	TRBJ2-7	few	CASSKGLANEQYF	TGCGCCAGCAGCAAGGGACTAGCAAACGAGCAGTACTTC
.	TRBV6-5	TRBJ2-1	few	CASSSANEQFF	TGTGCCAGCAGTAGTGCCAATGAGCAGTTCTTC
.	TRBV27	TRBJ1-6	few	CASSFGGVRNSPLHF	TGTGCCAGCAGTTTCGGCGGGGTTCGGAATTCACCCCTCCACTTT
TRBD2	TRBV7-2	TRBJ2-1	many	CASSVITSERFF	TGTGCCAGCAGCGTTATCACTAGCGAGAGGTTCTTC
TRBD2	TRBV3-1	TRBJ2-4	few	CASSRSAGGRLAKNIQYF	TGTGCCAGCAGCCGTTCTGCGGGAGGACGCCTAGCCAAAAACATTCAGTACTTC
.	TRBV5-1	TRBJ2-7	.	CASSLVVDAYEQYF	TGCGCCAGCAGCTTGGTGGTTGACGCCTACGAGCAGTACTTC
TRBD1	TRBV10-3	TRBJ2-3	few	CAISFQGDSDTQYF	TGTGCCATCAGTTTCCAGGGGGATTCGGATACGCAGTATTTT
TRBD2	TRBV28	TRBJ2-3	few	CASSNPEGLVVLADTQYF	TGTGCCAGCAGTAACCCCGAGGGACTAGTGGTTTTAGCAGATACGCAGTATTTT
.	TRBV6-5	TRBJ2-5	few	CASSYAGIQETQYF	TGTGCCAGCAGTTACGCGGGCATCCAAGAGACCCAGTACTTC
TRBD1	TRBV12-3/TRBV12-4	TRBJ1-5	.	CASRSGTVNQPQHF	TGTGCCAGCAGGTCAGGGACAGTCAATCAGCCCCAGCATTTT
.	TRBV29-1	TRBJ1-2	many	CSDSTGIGYGYTF	TGCAGCGACAGTACAGGGATCGGCTATGGCTACACCTTC
.	TRBV5-6	TRBJ1-3	.	CASSLAPSSGNTIYF	TGTGCCAGCAGCTTGGCCCCGAGCTCTGGAAACACCATATATTTT
.	TRBV15	TRBJ2-7	few	CATSRDPRTTYEQYF	TGTGCCACCAGCAGAGATCCCCGGACAACATACGAGCAGTACTTC
.	TRBV7-3	TRBJ1-6	few	CASSLAISGSPLHF	TGTGCCAGCAGCTTAGCAATTAGTGGCTCACCCCTCCACTTT
.	TRBV6-1	TRBJ2-1	.	CASKEGAYNEQFF	TGTGCCAGCAAAGAGGGGGCCTACAATGAGCAGTTCTTC
TRBD2	TRBV29-1	TRBJ2-1	many	CSVDAGAGKDEQFF	TGCAGCGTTGACGCGGGAGCTGGTAAGGATGAGCAGTTCTTC
.	TRBV7-8	TRBJ2-1	few	CASSVVRELRNEQFF	TGTGCCAGCAGCGTGGTCAGGGAGTTACGAAATGAGCAGTTCTTC
.	TRBV6-1	TRBJ2-1	few	CASSPIAGSSYNEQFF	TGTGCCAGCAGTCCAATTGCGGGAAGCTCCTACAATGAGCAGTTCTTC